This passage covers 26 T cell receptor beta chains from one sample sequenced in a study of T cells in Graves' hyperthyroidism and ophthalmopathy (dated by TCRdb to the late 2010s). The library was built by means of multiplex PCR. The sequencer listed for this sample is Illumina HiSeq 2000. The TCR beta CDR3 regions were amplified from the RNA transcripts. A first-round RT-PCR of the TCR CDR3 used the HTBI primer set with the Qiagen OneStep RT-PCR kit. TCRdb handled the public reads itself, with Q25 trimming in fastp and clone calling in MiXCR, and kept productive beta chains. One record per CDR3 amino acid sequence lists the most common genes and DNA. The sample table lists 610,000 or so distinct CDR3 sequences, under 60% of them with a count of one. The ten largest clones represent more than 7.5% of the sample. Sequenced: peripheral blood or thyroid tissue (not recorded which). The source of these receptors is a woman aged 18-29 years with Graves' hyperthyroidism.

V is TRBV10-3 and J is TRBJ2-5; D uncertain. The germline V and J ends were trimmed by 11 bases and 5 bases, with 18 bases remaining between them. Germline CDR1 reads ENHRY; CDR2 reads SYGVKD. The CDR3 runs 13 residues. The CDR3 coding sequence is TGTGCCCGTGCATCCCAAGCTCCGGAGACCCAGTACTTC. Its translation: CARASQAPETQYF.

This clonotype was detected only a few times. The DNA is left out, because the CDR3 cannot be placed on it with certainty; the CDR3 is given as TCRdb lists it. This sequence joins TRBV6-6 and TRBJ1-2. The germline CDR1 and CDR2 sequences are MNHNY and SVGAGI (reference sequence). The CDR3 contains 15 residues when both ends are counted. The CDR3 protein is CASSLTFGEHYGYTF.

This clonotype occurred many times. The genes are TRBV2 and TRBJ2-2, with 8 bases fitting TRBD1. The CDR3 sequence is 14 residues long. Germline-derived CDR1 and CDR2 are SNHLY and FYNNEI. The CDR3 sequence: CAGKGQGRTGELFF. CDR3 in DNA: TGTGCGGGGAAAGGACAGGGCCGCACCGGGGAGCTGTTTTTT.

This clonotype was counted at least ten times. The chain couples TRBV4-1 to TRBJ1-5; D is uncertain. Germline values: CDR1 MGHRA, CDR2 YSYEKL. The length of the CDR3 is 15 residues. The germline V and J ends were trimmed by 0 bases and 7 bases, with 13 bases remaining between them. For the CDR3, the DNA is TGCGCCAGCAGCCAAGAGAGGCAGTTCAGGCAGCCCCAGCATTTT. Translating gives CASSQERQFRQPQHF.

The chain recombines TRBV6-5 with TRBJ1-1; possible D gene TRBD1, 5 bases. From germline, CDR1 is MNHEY and CDR2 SVGAGI. Trimming stripped 4 bases from V and 4 bases from J, with 13 bases between. CDR3 length equals 14 residues. The CDR3, as DNA: TGTGCCAGCAGTTGGGGACGGGTGAGCACTGAAGCTTTCTTT. Its translation: CASSWGRVSTEAFF.

The chain has TRBV7-9 and TRBJ2-3, with TRBD2 matching 11 bases. The CDR3 extends over 15 amino acids. Germline CDR1 and CDR2: SEHNR and FQNEAQ (reference sequence). V lost 5 bases to trimming and J lost 11 bases; unmatched junction nucleotides: 12. CDR3 nucleotide sequence: TGTGCCAGCAGCAGACTAGCGGGATTGGACAATGAGCAGTATTTT. Translating it yields CASSRLAGLDNEQYF.

The genes are TRBV15 and TRBJ1-4, with a possible D match to TRBD1 (5 bases). The CDR3 runs 15 residues. CDR1 and CDR2 (germline): LNHNV, YYDKDF (reference sequence). The V end was cut by 1 base, the J end by 7 bases, with 13 bases between. The CDR3 sequence is CATSRGDARSEKLFF. CDR3 DNA sequence: TGTGCCACCAGCAGAGGGGACGCACGAAGTGAAAAACTGTTTTTT.

J is TRBJ2-3 and V is TRBV7-2; 8 bases are shared with TRBD1. V shed 7 bases and J 3 bases; nucleotides not matched to a gene: 12. CDR1 and CDR2 from the germline V gene are SGHTA and FQGNSA. The CDR3 spans 16 residues. CDR3 in DNA: TGTGCCAGCACCCAGGGGGCCTACAGGGGAACAGATACGCAGTATTTT. Encoded protein: CASTQGAYRGTDTQYF.

The chain has TRBV7-4 and TRBJ1-2, with D tentatively TRBD1 (5 bases). From germline, CDR1 is SGHVT and CDR2 SQSDAQ. The CDR3 loop spans 15 amino acids. V was trimmed by 5 bases and J by 12 bases, leaving 25 bases between them. The CDR3 nucleotides read TGTGCCAGCAGCCTGGGACGGCTAAGAAGCTCTGGAAACACCTTC. Translating gives CASSLGRLRSSGNTF.

The chain carries TRBV29-1 and TRBJ2-7, with 14 bases aligning to TRBD2. V shed 3 bases and J 2 bases; nucleotides not matched to a gene: 12. CDR3 length: 18 residues. Germline values: CDR1 SQVTM, CDR2 ANQGSEA. As DNA, the CDR3 is TGCAGCGTTGACCCTTTGGGACTAGCGGGAGAGCGGCCCTACGAGCAGTACTTC. As protein: CSVDPLGLAGERPYEQYF.

The V call is TRBV7-6, the J call TRBJ2-7; 8 nucleotides align to TRBD1. Looked up from germline, CDR1 is SGHVS and CDR2 is FNYEAQ. The junction had 12 bases not matched to a gene; V was cut back by 5 bases and J by 6 bases. The CDR3 runs to 15 residues. CDR3 region: CASSGYRGSSGEQYF. Here the CDR3 DNA reads TGTGCCAGCAGCGGCTACAGGGGGAGTAGCGGCGAGCAGTACTTC.

This clonotype came up many times. The chain uses TRBV29-1 and TRBJ2-5; D gene ambiguous. CDR1 is SQVTM and CDR2 is ANQGSEA in the germline V gene. The CDR3 is made up of 11 amino acids. V was shortened by 6 bases and J by 2 bases, with 7 bases between the two germline ends. The DNA for the CDR3 is TGCAGCGTACAAGAGCAAGAGACCCAGTACTTC. This encodes CSVQEQETQYF. Together with reference TRBV29-1 and TRBJ2-5, the CDR3 gives the full variable domain: SAVISQKPSRDICQRGTSLTIQCQVDSQVTMMFWYRQQPGQSLTLIATANQGSEATYESGFVIDKFPISRPNLTFSTLTVSNMSPEDSSIYLCSVQEQETQYFGPGTRLLVL.

Comment on this clonotype: This may stem from a read error, because a much larger clone lies one nucleotide away. The chain combines TRBV7-2 with TRBJ2-3; TRBD2 matches at 10 bases. This CDR3 is 15 amino acids long. V lost 5 bases to trimming and J lost 2 bases; unmatched junction nucleotides: 4. The germline gives CDR1 SGHTA, CDR2 FQGNSA. The CDR3 loop reads CASSVSGRNTDTQYF. CDR3 nucleotide sequence: TGTGCCAGCAGCGTTAGCGGGAGGAACACAGATACGCAGTATTTT.

The rearrangement uses TRBV29-1 and TRBJ2-7, with 7 nucleotides matching TRBD2. CDR1 SQVTM and CDR2 ANQGSEA come from the germline V gene. V dropped 8 bases and J dropped 2; count of bases not matched to a gene: 9. CDR3 length: 13 residues. The CDR3 spells CSLRGGMTYEQYF. The CDR3 region has the DNA TGCAGCTTAAGGGGAGGGATGACCTACGAGCAGTACTTC.

This clonotype was counted many times. The chain employs TRBV7-9 and TRBJ1-1; a weak D match, TRBD1 (5 bases). V lost 0 bases and J 0 bases, leaving 14 bases between the germline ends. The V gene's germline CDR1 is SEHNR and CDR2 FQNEAQ (reference sequence). This CDR3 is 17 amino acids long. CDR3: CASSLAVGTGMNTEAFF. The CDR3 DNA sequence: TGTGCCAGCAGCTTAGCGGTTGGTACAGGCATGAACACTGAAGCTTTCTTT.

The count of this clonotype is one. This may stem from a read error, because a much larger clone lies one nucleotide away. Since no conserved phenylalanine or tryptophan closes the CDR3, a read error is the likely cause. The chain uses TRBV12-3 or TRBV12-4 and TRBJ2-5, with D perhaps TRBD1 (7 bases). This CDR3 has 13 amino acids. Deletions cut 7 bases from V and 3 bases from J, with 12 bases between. The CDR3 coding sequence is TGTGCCAGCAACACAGGGGAGGAAGAGACCCAGTACCTC. It translates to CASNTGEEETQYL.

V gene TRBV7-9 combines with J gene TRBJ1-4, with unresolved D. V dropped 2 bases and J dropped 3 bases, with 10 bases sitting between them. Germline CDR1 SEHNR, CDR2 FQNEAQ (reference sequence). The CDR3 runs to 15 residues. The CDR3 nucleotides read TGTGCCAGCAGCTTATACCTAGCGGCTAATGAAAAACTGTTTTTT. It translates to CASSLYLAANEKLFF.

The sample holds a few counts of this clonotype. The gene calls are TRBV11-1 and TRBJ2-2, with D possibly being TRBD2 (6 bases). The CDR3 has 16 amino acids. Germline CDR1 SGHAT, CDR2 FQDESV (reference sequence). The ends were cut back, 5 bases at V and 5 bases at J, with 18 bases in the middle. The CDR3: CASSHIPGLATGELFF. The CDR3 DNA sequence: TGTGCCAGCAGCCACATACCGGGACTCGCTACCGGGGAGCTGTTTTTT.

This clonotype showed up many times. The rearrangement joins TRBV20-1 to TRBJ1-1; D unresolved. With 4 bases removed from V and 10 bases from J, the gap between germline ends came to 13 bases. The CDR3 is 11 residues long. Germline V gives CDR1 DFQATT, CDR2 SNEGSKA (reference sequence). CDR3 bases: TGCAGTGCTACCCCCCGGGAGTCAGCTTTCTTT. It codes for CSATPRESAFF.

Comment on this clonotype: The junction does not match germline at one end; this may be a read error. J is TRBJ2-7 and V is TRBV19, with D perhaps TRBD1 (6 bases). From germline, CDR1 is LNHDA and CDR2 SQIVND (reference sequence). The CDR3 runs 17 residues. The CDR3 here is CASGISVLRDTHYEQYF. DNA for the CDR3: TGTGCCAGTGGTATATCCGTCCTAAGGGACACCCACTACGAGCAGTACTTC.

The V and J genes are TRBV7-2 and TRBJ1-3; D is undetermined. Germline lookup yields CDR1 SGHTA and CDR2 FQGNSA. The germline V and J ends were trimmed by 2 bases and 3 bases, with 5 bases remaining between them. This CDR3 comprises 13 residues. The CDR3 spells CASSLRFGNTIYF. DNA for the CDR3: TGTGCCAGCAGCTTACGGTTTGGAAACACCATATATTTT.

The chain uses TRBV7-3 and TRBJ2-1; 12 nucleotides agree with TRBD2. From germline, CDR1 is SGHTA and CDR2 FQGTGA. The CDR3 extends over 16 amino acids. V trimming: 5 bases; J trimming: 0 bases; junction bases outside the gene matches: 2. As DNA, the CDR3 is TGTGCCAGCAGCCCGACTAGCGGGAGCTCCTACAATGAGCAGTTCTTC. Its translation: CASSPTSGSSYNEQFF.

This clonotype appeared many times. V usage is TRBV10-3 and J usage is TRBJ1-1; no clear D gene. Germline CDR1 reads ENHRY; CDR2 reads SYGVKD. Trimming took 3 bases from V and 1 from J, leaving 12 bases between them. The length of the CDR3 is 15 residues. CDR3 sequence: CAISDGVGENTEAFF. As DNA, the CDR3 is TGTGCCATCAGTGATGGGGTGGGCGAGAACACTGAAGCTTTCTTT.

The DNA for the CDR3 is TGTGCCAGCAGTTACCGACTAGCGGGAGGGCCGGGTGAGCAGTACTTC. The encoded protein is CASSYRLAGGPGEQYF. V and J are TRBV27 and TRBJ2-7, with 14 nucleotides matching TRBD2. The CDR3 extends over 16 amino acids. The germline gives CDR1 MNHEY, CDR2 SMNVEV (reference sequence). The trim removed 4 bases at V and 7 bases at J, leaving 9 bases unmatched.

The rearrangement links TRBV7-3 to TRBJ2-7, with 8 positions matching TRBD2. The junction had 13 bases not matched to a gene; V was cut back by 2 bases and J by 7 bases. Germline V gene sequence: CDR1 SGHTA, CDR2 FQGTGA. The CDR3 length is 16 residues. The CDR3 DNA sequence: TGTGCCAGCAGCTTAGGCGGGAGGATTTCTTACAATGAGCAGTACTTC. Encoded protein: CASSLGGRISYNEQYF. Variable domain in full (rest from reference TRBV7-3 and TRBJ2-7): GAGVSQTPSNKVTEKGKYVELRCDPISGHTALYWYRQSLGQGPEFLIYFQGTGAADDSGLPNDRFFAVRPEGSVSTLKIQRTERGDSAVYLCASSLGGRISYNEQYFGPGTRLTVT.

DNA for the CDR3: TGCAGCGTTGTGCGGAATTATAATTCACCCCTCCACTTT. It is translated as CSVVRNYNSPLHF. The chain uses TRBV29-1 and TRBJ1-6; D not resolved. V was shortened by 4 bases and J by 4 bases, with 8 bases between the two germline ends. CDR1 is SQVTM, CDR2 ANQGSEA, per germline. The CDR3 covers 13 residues.